These T cell receptor beta chains were read from a single sample in a study of T cell changes during pregnancy in multiple sclerosis. Sequencing was performed with immunoSEQ multiplex PCR; in TCRdb, only in-frame clones are kept and a portion is missing. Of around 59,000 clones in the sample, 91% are singletons; the top ten hold roughly 0.76%. Sequencing used CD4+ T cells from peripheral blood mononuclear cells, obtained in the first trimester of pregnancy. These receptors all stem from a female donor with multiple sclerosis, enrolled in a pregnancy study. Each CDR3 is given with its conserved first and last residue. D genes are given only for firm matches. The size field is filled for only some rows; it gives once, few, many or a size class.

V: TRBV7-2
J: TRBJ2-7
D: TRBD2
size: -
CDR3: CASSLEGGGTVEQYF
DNA: TGTGCCAGCAGCTTAGAGGGCGGGGGTACTGTCGAGCAGTACTTC

V: TRBV18
J: TRBJ1-1
D: TRBD1
size: -
CDR3: CASSPGQGSTEAFF
DNA: TGTGCCAGCTCACCAGGACAGGGATCCACTGAAGCTTTCTTT

V: TRBV11-2
J: TRBJ2-7
D: -
size: -
CDR3: CASSLGGSSYEQYF
DNA: TGTGCCAGCAGCTTAGGTGGGAGCTCCTACGAGCAGTACTTC

V: TRBV7-2
J: TRBJ1-4
D: -
size: -
CDR3: CASSLALTQGLGEKLFF
DNA: TGTGCCAGCAGCTTAGCCCTAACACAGGGCTTGGGGGAAAAACTGTTTTTT

V: TRBV18
J: TRBJ2-7
D: -
size: -
CDR3: CASSPRSRDEQYF
DNA: TGTGCCAGCTCACCGCGGTCTCGGGACGAGCAGTACTTC

V: TRBV19
J: TRBJ2-3
D: TRBD2
size: -
CDR3: CASSIGGGRDTQYF
DNA: TGTGCCAGTAGTATCGGGGGGGGGAGAGATACGCAGTATTTT

V: TRBV7-3
J: TRBJ2-6
D: TRBD2
size: -
CDR3: CASSSGGAGANVLTF
DNA: TGTGCCAGCAGTTCCGGGGGGGCTGGGGCCAACGTCCTGACTTTC

V: TRBV11-3
J: TRBJ2-7
D: -
size: -
CDR3: CASSLRSGGTTTDEQYF
DNA: TGTGCCAGCAGCTTACGGTCCGGGGGAACTACTACTGATGAGCAGTACTTC

V: TRBV4-3
J: TRBJ1-4
D: TRBD1
size: -
CDR3: CASSRQTGTGGLRNEKLFF
DNA: TGCGCCAGCAGCCGCCAGACCGGGACAGGGGGACTGAGGAATGAAAAACTGTTTTTT

V: TRBV5-1
J: TRBJ2-2
D: TRBD1
size: few
CDR3: CASSLSLDRATGELFF
DNA: TGCGCCAGCAGCTTGAGTCTGGACAGGGCCACCGGGGAGCTGTTTTTT

V: TRBV10-3
J: TRBJ2-1
D: TRBD1
size: -
CDR3: CAISDHYRGQTYNEQFF
DNA: TGTGCCATCAGTGACCACTACAGGGGACAAACCTACAATGAGCAGTTCTTC

V: TRBV7-3
J: TRBJ1-1
D: -
size: -
CDR3: CASSRQPNTEAFF
DNA: TGTGCCAGCAGCCGACAACCTAACACTGAAGCTTTCTTT